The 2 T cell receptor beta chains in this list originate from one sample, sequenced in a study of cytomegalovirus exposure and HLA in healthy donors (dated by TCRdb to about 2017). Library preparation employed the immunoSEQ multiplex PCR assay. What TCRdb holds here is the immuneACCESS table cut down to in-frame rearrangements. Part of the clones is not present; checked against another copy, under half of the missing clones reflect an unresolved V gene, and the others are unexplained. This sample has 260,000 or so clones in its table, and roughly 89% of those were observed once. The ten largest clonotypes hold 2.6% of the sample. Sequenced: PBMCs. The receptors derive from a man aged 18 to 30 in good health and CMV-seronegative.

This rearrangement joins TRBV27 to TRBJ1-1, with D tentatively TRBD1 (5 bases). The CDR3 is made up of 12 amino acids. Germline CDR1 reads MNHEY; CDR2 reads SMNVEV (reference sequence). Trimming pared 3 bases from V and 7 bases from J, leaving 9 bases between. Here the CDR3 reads CASSFRQGEAFF. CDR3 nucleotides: TGTGCCAGCAGTTTTAGGCAGGGTGAAGCTTTCTTT.

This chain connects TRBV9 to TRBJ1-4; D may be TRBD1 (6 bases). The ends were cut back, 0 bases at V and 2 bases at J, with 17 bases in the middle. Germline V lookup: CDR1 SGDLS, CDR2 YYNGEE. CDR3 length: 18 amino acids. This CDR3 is CASSVGRGGGKTNEKLFF. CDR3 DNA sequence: TGTGCCAGCAGCGTAGGGCGCGGGGGGGGCAAGACTAATGAAAAACTGTTTTTT.